Listed here are 21 T cell receptor beta chains from one sample, sequenced in a study of T cells in tuberculosis. TCRdb's copy holds only in-frame clones and misses some; the assay was immunoSEQ multiplex PCR. The data contain about 36,000 clones, 93% of them seen just once; the ten biggest clones take up roughly 6.4%. The sequenced sample was PBMCs. The receptors shown here come from a donor aged 10-29 years with latent tuberculosis or without tuberculosis infection.

The J gene is TRBJ2-6, the V gene TRBV30; no definite D call. Trimming shortened V by 3 bases and J by 3 bases, and 12 bases separated the two germline ends. Germline V gene sequence: CDR1 GTSNPN, CDR2 SVGIG (reference sequence). This CDR3 region has 15 residues. CDR3 region: CAWSVLAGGANVLTF. CDR3 in DNA: TGTGCCTGGAGCGTTCTGGCAGGTGGGGCCAACGTCCTGACTTTC.

Here the CDR3 DNA reads TGTGCCAGCAGGACTAGCGGGGGTAGTGGCACCGGGGAGCTGTTTTTT. Its protein product is CASRTSGGSGTGELFF. V is TRBV7-3 and J is TRBJ2-2; TRBD2 matches 12 bases. Germline-derived CDR1 and CDR2 are SGHTA and FQGTGA. With 6 bases clipped from V and 4 bases from J, the junction kept 6 bases outside the gene matches. This CDR3 has 16 amino acids.

The V gene is TRBV6-4, the J gene TRBJ2-2; TRBD1 is a possible D gene (5 bases). With 8 bases removed from V and 3 bases from J, the gap between germline ends came to 7 bases. Looked up from germline, CDR1 is MRHNA and CDR2 is SNTAGT. The CDR3 length is 12 residues. This chain's CDR3 is CASAGHTGELFF. The CDR3 region has the DNA TGTGCCAGCGCAGGGCACACCGGGGAGCTGTTTTTT.

This clone has only a few counts. The rearrangement joins TRBV27 to TRBJ2-7; D uncertain. Per the germline V gene, CDR1 is MNHEY and CDR2 is SMNVEV (reference sequence). The CDR3 spans 13 residues. V was pared by 2 bases and J by 2 bases, with 7 bases between. Here the CDR3 reads CASSLGGTYEQYF. The CDR3, as DNA: TGTGCCAGCAGTTTAGGCGGAACCTACGAGCAGTACTTC.

The chain is built from TRBV5-4 and TRBJ2-3; possibly TRBD1 for D (5 bases). This CDR3 comprises 14 residues. Per germline, CDR1 SGHNT and CDR2 YYREEE (reference sequence). V lost 0 bases and J 6 bases, leaving 11 bases between the germline ends. CDR3 in amino acids: CASSLGPGKDTQYF. For the CDR3, the DNA is TGTGCCAGCAGCTTGGGTCCAGGGAAGGATACGCAGTATTTT.

The rearrangement joins TRBV7-2 to TRBJ2-2; 11 nucleotides agree with TRBD2. The V gene end was trimmed by 3 bases and the J gene end by 4 bases; junction bases not matched to a gene: 1. Germline V gene lookup returns CDR1 SGHTA and CDR2 FQGNSA. The CDR3 contains 15 residues. As DNA, the CDR3 is TGTGCCAGCAGCTTTACTAGCGGGGGCACCGGGGAGCTGTTTTTT. The encoded protein is CASSFTSGGTGELFF.

The rearrangement links TRBV5-1 to TRBJ2-5, with D possibly being TRBD1 (5 bases). V was shortened by 3 bases and J by 2 bases, with 20 bases between the two germline ends. Germline assignment: CDR1 SGHRS and CDR2 YFSETQ. The CDR3 sequence is 17 residues long. The CDR3 here is CASSSTRQSSHQETQYF. DNA of the CDR3: TGCGCCAGCAGCTCCACCCGACAGAGCTCCCATCAAGAGACCCAGTACTTC.

The CDR3 loop is CASSDEGGNYGYTF. In DNA, the CDR3 is TGTGCCAGCAGCGATGAAGGCGGTAACTATGGCTACACCTTC. The chain is built from TRBV5-4 and TRBJ1-2; D is unclear. The germline V and J ends were trimmed by 4 bases and 1 base, with 11 bases remaining between them. CDR3 length equals 14 residues. The germline CDR1 and CDR2 sequences are SGHNT and YYREEE (reference sequence).

The genes are TRBV2 and TRBJ2-7; weak D call: TRBD2 (5 bases). The germline CDR1 and CDR2 sequences are SNHLY and FYNNEI. Trimming stripped 4 bases from V and 0 bases from J, with 13 bases between. CDR3 length: 15 residues. The CDR3 sequence is CASSGSGKSSYEQYF. DNA for the CDR3: TGTGCCAGCAGTGGGTCGGGGAAGAGCTCCTACGAGCAGTACTTC.

J is TRBJ2-1 and V is TRBV15; D is unresolved. Germline V gene lookup returns CDR1 LNHNV and CDR2 YYDKDF (reference sequence). With 0 bases removed from V and 1 base from J, the gap between germline ends came to 10 bases. The CDR3 loop spans 16 amino acids. The chain's CDR3 is CATSRESPGSYNEQFF. The CDR3 DNA sequence: TGTGCCACCAGCAGAGAATCCCCAGGTTCCTACAATGAGCAGTTCTTC.

This sequence joins TRBV7-8 and TRBJ1-2; weak D call: TRBD1 (6 bases). The CDR3 contains 14 residues. The V gene lost 3 bases and the J gene lost 0 bases, with 8 bases spanning the gap. The germline gives CDR1 SGHVS, CDR2 FQNEAQ. The CDR3 sequence is CASSFQGPNYGYTF. CDR3 coding DNA: TGTGCCAGCAGCTTTCAGGGGCCTAACTATGGCTACACCTTC.

This chain links TRBV4-1 with TRBJ1-5, with D perhaps TRBD1 (6 bases). V dropped 5 bases and J dropped 6 bases, with 26 bases sitting between them. Per germline, CDR1 MGHRA and CDR2 YSYEKL. The CDR3 sequence is 18 residues long. CDR3: CASSSDSGAATSGQPQHF. The CDR3, as DNA: TGCGCCAGCAGCTCCGACTCAGGGGCGGCAACCTCCGGTCAGCCCCAGCATTTT.

This sequence joins TRBV4-1 and TRBJ1-6, with D possibly TRBD1 on 6 matching bases. CDR3 length equals 20 residues. CDR1 MGHRA and CDR2 YSYEKL come from the germline V gene. V lost 3 bases and J lost 1, with 22 bases in between. CDR3 region: CASSHESRRGLVSYNSPLHF. The DNA of the CDR3 is TGCGCCAGCAGCCACGAAAGTCGCAGGGGCTTAGTGTCCTATAATTCACCCCTCCACTTT.

The gene calls are TRBV6-1 and TRBJ1-2; no definite D call. V was clipped by 2 bases and J by 3 bases, with 7 bases between them. CDR1 MNHNS and CDR2 SASEGT come from the germline V gene. The CDR3 is made up of 13 amino acids. The CDR3 coding sequence is TGTGCCAGCAGTGAATGGGGAGACTATGGCTACACCTTC. Amino acid sequence: CASSEWGDYGYTF.

The V call is TRBV9, the J call TRBJ1-1; D gene unclear. V lost 0 bases and J 1 base, leaving 4 bases between the germline ends. Germline values: CDR1 SGDLS, CDR2 YYNGEE. This CDR3 contains 13 residues. DNA for the CDR3: TGTGCCAGCAGCGTAGTGAGGAACACTGAAGCTTTCTTT. It specifies CASSVVRNTEAFF. The variable domain in full, completed from reference TRBV9 and TRBJ1-1, reads DSGVTQTPKHLITATGQRVTLRCSPRSGDLSVYWYQQSLDQGLQFLIQYYNGEERAKGNILERFSAQQFPDLHSELNLSSLELGDSALYFCASSVVRNTEAFFGQGTRLTVV.

The chain joins TRBV11-3 to TRBJ1-2; tentative D call: TRBD1 (5 bases). V shed 5 bases and J shed 0 bases, with 19 bases lying between them. Germline CDR1 is SGHNT and CDR2 is YENEEA. The CDR3 runs to 17 residues. Here the CDR3 reads CASSGGAAHSTNYGYTF. CDR3 DNA: TGTGCCAGCAGCGGAGGGGCCGCGCACAGCACTAACTATGGCTACACCTTC.

The rearrangement uses TRBV30 and TRBJ2-3, with TRBD2 as a possible D gene (5 bases). Germline-derived CDR1 and CDR2 are GTSNPN and SVGIG (reference sequence). V shed 3 bases and J shed 2 bases, with 18 bases lying between them. This CDR3 spans 16 amino acids. In nucleotides, the CDR3 is TGTGCCTGGAGCGAATACTCAGGCCGGGACACAGATACGCAGTATTTT. Its translation: CAWSEYSGRDTDTQYF.

V usage is TRBV5-1 and J usage is TRBJ2-7; a possible D gene is TRBD1 (6 bases). Trimming shortened V by 1 base and J by 4 bases, and 12 bases separated the two germline ends. The CDR3 is made up of 14 amino acids. Germline V gives CDR1 SGHRS, CDR2 YFSETQ. The CDR3 sequence: CASSLSQGSYEQYF. The CDR3, as DNA: TGCGCCAGCAGCTTGAGCCAGGGGTCTTACGAGCAGTACTTC.

The chain uses TRBV5-4 and TRBJ1-6; no firm D call. This CDR3 has 17 residues. Germline V lookup: CDR1 SGHNT, CDR2 YYREEE (reference sequence). V lost 0 bases and J lost 0, with 10 bases in between. The CDR3 DNA reads TGTGCCAGCAGCTTGGAAAGTAGGAGCTCCTATAATTCACCCCTCCACTTT. It specifies CASSLESRSSYNSPLHF.

V is TRBV27 and J is TRBJ2-7; D perhaps matches TRBD1 (6 bases). Germline loops: CDR1 MNHEY, CDR2 SMNVEV (reference sequence). The CDR3 covers 13 residues. Trimming cost V 5 bases and J 4 bases, with 12 bases left between them. The chain's CDR3 is CASSRPGEYEQYF. The CDR3, as DNA: TGTGCCAGCAGTCGTCCAGGGGAATACGAGCAGTACTTC.

The count of this clone is one. The chain employs TRBV19 and TRBJ2-3; TRBD1 might be the D (6 bases). The V end was cut by 5 bases, the J end by 2 bases, with 14 bases between. The CDR3 is 15 residues long. Germline CDR1 reads LNHDA; CDR2 reads SQIVND (reference sequence). CDR3: CASSGQKVATDTQYF. The CDR3 DNA is TGTGCCAGTAGTGGACAGAAGGTGGCCACAGATACGCAGTATTTT.